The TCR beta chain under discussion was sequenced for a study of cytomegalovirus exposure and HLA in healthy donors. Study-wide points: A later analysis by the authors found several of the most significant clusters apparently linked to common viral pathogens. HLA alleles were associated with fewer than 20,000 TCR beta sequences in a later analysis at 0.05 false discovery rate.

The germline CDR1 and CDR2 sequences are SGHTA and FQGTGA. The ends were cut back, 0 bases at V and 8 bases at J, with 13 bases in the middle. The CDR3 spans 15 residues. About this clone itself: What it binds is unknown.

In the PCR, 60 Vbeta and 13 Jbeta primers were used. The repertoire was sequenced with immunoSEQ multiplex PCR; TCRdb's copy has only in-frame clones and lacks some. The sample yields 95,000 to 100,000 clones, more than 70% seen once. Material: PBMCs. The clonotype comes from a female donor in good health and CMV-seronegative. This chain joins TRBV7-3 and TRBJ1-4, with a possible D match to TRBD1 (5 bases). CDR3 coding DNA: TGTGCCAGCAGCTTAACGGGCAGGGCGGGGGAAAAACTGTTTTTT. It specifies CASSLTGRAGEKLFF.